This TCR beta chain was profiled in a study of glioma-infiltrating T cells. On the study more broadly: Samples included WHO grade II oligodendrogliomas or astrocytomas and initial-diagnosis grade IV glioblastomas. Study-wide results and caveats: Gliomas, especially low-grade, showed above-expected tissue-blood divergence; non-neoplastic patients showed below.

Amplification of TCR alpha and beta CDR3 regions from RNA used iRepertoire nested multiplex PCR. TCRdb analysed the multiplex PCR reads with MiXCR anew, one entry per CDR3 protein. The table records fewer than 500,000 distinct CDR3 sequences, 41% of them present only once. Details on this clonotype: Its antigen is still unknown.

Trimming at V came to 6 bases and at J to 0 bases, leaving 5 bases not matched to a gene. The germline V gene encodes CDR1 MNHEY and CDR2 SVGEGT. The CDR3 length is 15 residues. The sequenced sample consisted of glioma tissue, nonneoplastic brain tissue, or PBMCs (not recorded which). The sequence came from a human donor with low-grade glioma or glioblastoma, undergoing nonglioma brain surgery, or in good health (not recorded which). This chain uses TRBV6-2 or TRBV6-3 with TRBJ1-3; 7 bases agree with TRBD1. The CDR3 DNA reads TGTGCCAGCAGGAGAGGGGGCTTCTCTGGAAACACCATATATTTT. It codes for CASRRGGFSGNTIYF.